These T cell receptor beta chains were read from a single sample in a study of metastatic and nonmetastatic thyroid tumors. TCRdb re-called the PCR reads via MiXCR. There are 45,000 to 50,000 clones in the sample; about 25% occur only once, and around 3.4% lies in the top ten. Material for sequencing was blood. These receptors were taken from a male donor with papillary thyroid cancer or a benign thyroid nodule (not recorded which). Some clones in this sample may be carry-over from other donors' samples. CDR3s include the opening cysteine and the closing phenylalanine or tryptophan. The D gene is left open where the match is weak. For some rows the clone size is stated as once, few or many, or as a class when expanded; others skip it.

clone size | J gene | V gene | D gene | CDR3 protein | CDR3 DNA
many | TRBJ2-6 | TRBV24-1 | TRBD2 | CATSPRSGAGANVLTF | TGTGCCACCAGTCCCAGGAGCGGGGCTGGGGCCAACGTCCTGACTTTC
NA | TRBJ1-5 | TRBV28 | NA | CASSASGAYNQPQHF | TGTGCCAGCAGTGCTTCAGGGGCCTACAATCAGCCCCAGCATTTT
NA | TRBJ2-1 | TRBV7-2 | NA | CASSLGGSYNEQFF | TGTGCCAGCAGCTTAGGCGGGTCCTACAATGAGCAGTTCTTC
NA | TRBJ2-7 | TRBV28 | NA | CASSSLGRSFYEQYF | TGTGCCAGCAGTTCCCTGGGTAGGAGCTTCTACGAGCAGTACTTC
many | TRBJ2-7 | TRBV5-1 | NA | CASSLRVSGLAYEQYF | TGCGCCAGCAGCTTGAGGGTATCAGGGTTGGCCTACGAGCAGTACTTC
many | TRBJ2-3 | TRBV5-1 | NA | CASSLGVVPDTQYF | TGCGCCAGCAGCCTGGGGGTGGTCCCAGATACGCAGTATTTT
many | TRBJ2-3 | TRBV10-3 | NA | CASTTGVVTDTQYF | TGTGCCTCCACAACCGGGGTCGTGACAGATACGCAGTATTTT
many | TRBJ2-7 | TRBV29-1 | NA | CSVVPQRASYEQYF | TGCAGCGTTGTTCCCCAGCGGGCCTCCTACGAGCAGTACTTC
many | TRBJ2-2 | TRBV6-1 | TRBD2 | CASKPGGGSTGELFF | TGTGCCAGCAAGCCGGGAGGGGGGTCCACCGGGGAGCTGTTTTTT
few | TRBJ1-5 | TRBV6-5 | TRBD1 | CASSYSRDRGHSNQPQHF | TGTGCCAGCAGTTACTCCCGGGACAGGGGACATAGCAATCAGCCCCAGCATTTT
once | TRBJ2-2 | TRBV7-9 | NA | CASSLPGTGELFF | TGTGCCAGCAGCTTGCCTGGAACCGGGGAGCTGTTTTTT
NA | TRBJ1-5 | TRBV20-1 | NA | CSASLGQSNQPQHF | TGCAGTGCGAGCCTCGGACAAAGCAATCAGCCCCAGCATTTT
many | TRBJ2-1 | TRBV16 | TRBD2 | CASSPSGGRASEQFF | TGTGCCAGCAGCCCCTCTGGCGGGAGGGCCTCTGAGCAGTTCTTC
many | TRBJ2-1 | TRBV6-1 | TRBD2 | CASNLAGGYNEQFF | TGTGCCAGCAACCTAGCGGGAGGGTACAATGAGCAGTTCTTC
many | TRBJ2-1 | TRBV20-1 | NA | CSAGSGGARRDEQFF | TGCAGTGCTGGGTCTGGCGGAGCTAGGCGGGATGAGCAGTTCTTC
many | TRBJ2-7 | TRBV28 | TRBD1 | CASSPPGQGSYEQYF | TGTGCCAGCAGTCCTCCGGGACAGGGGTCCTACGAGCAGTACTTC
NA | TRBJ1-2 | TRBV6-1 | TRBD1 | CASNLSPGTGEGYTF | TGTGCCAGCAACCTTAGTCCCGGGACAGGGGAGGGCTACACCTTC
many | TRBJ2-7 | TRBV7-9 | NA | CASSPLSSSEQYF | TGTGCCAGCAGCCCCCTGTCCTCCTCCGAGCAGTACTTC
many | TRBJ2-7 | TRBV20-1 | TRBD2 | CSASLAGVGEQYF | TGCAGTGCCAGCCTTGCGGGAGTGGGCGAGCAGTACTTC
many | TRBJ2-3 | TRBV2 | NA | CASSERPSRRTDTQYF | TGTGCCAGCAGTGAGCGGCCTAGCAGGCGCACAGATACGCAGTATTTT
NA | TRBJ2-3 | TRBV10-1 | NA | CASSEGRPPDTQYF | TGCGCCAGCAGTGAGGGCAGGCCACCGGATACGCAGTATTTT